These T cell receptor beta chains were read from a single sample in a study of blood T cell repertoires in COVID-19. Sequencing was performed with immunoSEQ multiplex PCR; in TCRdb, only in-frame clones are kept and a portion is missing. The data contain about 190,000 clones, 84% of them singletons. Sample: PBMCs or T cells enriched from blood (not recorded which). The receptors come from a woman aged 25-40 years who had been exposed to COVID-19. Each CDR3 is given with its conserved first and last residue. The D gene is left open where the match is weak. Size is stated for part of the rows, as once, few or many counts, or as a class when the clone is expanded.

j_gene	v_gene	abundance	d_gene	CDR3aa	CDR3nt
TRBJ2-7	TRBV6-2/TRBV6-3	NA	TRBD1	CASSYSWDSSYEQYF	TGTGCCAGCAGTTACTCGTGGGACAGCTCCTACGAGCAGTACTTC
TRBJ2-3	TRBV29-1	NA	TRBD1	CSVDGTGDTDTQYF	TGCAGCGTCGACGGGACAGGGGACACAGATACGCAGTATTTT
TRBJ1-4	TRBV12-5	NA	NA	CASALGEEKLFF	TGTGCTAGTGCCCTGGGAGAAGAAAAACTGTTTTTT
TRBJ1-2	TRBV19	once	TRBD1	CASSRGLGTGAKGYTF	TGTGCCAGTAGTAGGGGCCTCGGGACAGGGGCTAAAGGATACACCTTC
TRBJ2-2	TRBV7-9	NA	TRBD1	CASDWDRETGELFF	TGTGCCAGCGATTGGGACAGGGAGACCGGGGAGCTGTTTTTT
TRBJ2-1	TRBV27	NA	TRBD2	CASRLASSAYNEQFF	TGTGCCAGCAGACTAGCGTCAAGCGCCTACAATGAGCAGTTCTTC
TRBJ2-7	TRBV15	NA	NA	CATSRGEGPAGYEQYF	TGTGCCACCAGCAGAGGAGAGGGCCCCGCCGGCTACGAGCAGTACTTC
TRBJ1-5	TRBV4-1	once	NA	CASSQEGGSNQPQHF	TGCGCCAGCAGCCAAGAAGGAGGTAGCAATCAGCCCCAGCATTTT
TRBJ1-6	TRBV18	NA	TRBD1	CASSPLNSGQGYSPLHF	TGTGCCAGCTCACCATTAAACTCGGGACAGGGGTATTCACCCCTCCACTTT
TRBJ1-5	TRBV6-2/TRBV6-3	NA	NA	CASSRTQGGDQPQHF	TGTGCCAGCAGTAGAACGCAGGGAGGCGACCAGCCCCAGCATTTT
TRBJ2-7	TRBV4-3	NA	TRBD2	CASSQERTSGGVVYEQYF	TGCGCCAGCAGCCAAGAACGGACTAGCGGGGGGGTAGTCTACGAGCAGTACTTC
TRBJ1-2	TRBV5-1	NA	NA	CASSGGDLDGYTF	TGCGCCAGCAGTGGTGGAGATCTGGATGGCTACACCTTC
TRBJ2-7	TRBV29-1	NA	NA	CSVVRGAFPEQYF	TGCAGCGTTGTCCGGGGGGCGTTTCCCGAGCAGTACTTC
TRBJ1-2	TRBV5-6	NA	TRBD1	CASSQDRAYGYTF	TGTGCCAGCAGCCAGGACAGGGCCTATGGCTACACCTTC
TRBJ1-2	TRBV7-9	NA	NA	CASSLNSYGYTF	TGTGCCAGCAGCTTAAACAGCTATGGCTACACCTTC
TRBJ1-1	TRBV6-2/TRBV6-3	NA	NA	CASSRATGGMRTEAFF	TGTGCCAGCAGTAGGGCCACAGGCGGGATGCGTACTGAAGCTTTCTTT
TRBJ2-1	TRBV5-4	NA	NA	CASSFDWSSYNEQFF	TGTGCCAGCAGCTTCGACTGGAGCTCCTACAATGAGCAGTTCTTC
TRBJ1-1	TRBV3-1/TRBV3-2	NA	NA	CASSPLAMNTEAFF	TGTGCCAGCAGCCCCTTAGCCATGAACACTGAAGCTTTCTTT
TRBJ2-3	TRBV7-9	once	NA	CASSLSRNTDTQYF	TGTGCCAGCAGCCTATCCAGGAACACAGATACGCAGTATTTT
TRBJ1-6	TRBV30	NA	NA	CAWIAEQGISPLHF	TGTGCCTGGATTGCGGAGCAGGGTATCTCACCCCTCCACTTT
TRBJ1-2	TRBV6-5	NA	NA	CASKRDQANYGYTF	TGTGCCAGCAAGCGGGACCAAGCTAACTATGGCTACACCTTC
TRBJ1-2	TRBV14	NA	NA	CASSQEARIGGYTF	TGTGCCAGCAGCCAAGAGGCCAGAATTGGTGGCTACACCTTC
TRBJ1-1	TRBV6-4	NA	TRBD1	CASSAQGDTEAFF	TGTGCCAGCAGTGCTCAGGGGGACACTGAAGCTTTCTTT
TRBJ1-1	TRBV11-2	NA	NA	CASSPTRQPNTEAFF	TGTGCCAGCAGCCCGACACGACAGCCGAACACTGAAGCTTTCTTT
TRBJ1-5	TRBV28	once	NA	CATRLEFFNQPQHF	TGTGCCACCCGCCTGGAGTTCTTCAATCAGCCCCAGCATTTT
TRBJ1-1	TRBV19	NA	NA	CASSLGGATEAFF	TGTGCCAGTAGTCTCGGGGGGGCGACTGAAGCTTTCTTT
TRBJ1-5	TRBV4-1	NA	NA	CASSQDGQFLNNQPQHF	TGCGCCAGCAGCCAAGATGGGCAGTTCCTCAACAATCAGCCCCAGCATTTT
TRBJ2-5	TRBV4-1	once	NA	CASSQFPGETQYF	TGCGCCAGCAGCCAGTTTCCGGGAGAGACCCAGTACTTC
TRBJ1-1	TRBV7-2	NA	NA	CASSLDRQINAEAFF	TGTGCCAGCAGCTTGGACCGACAGATAAACGCTGAAGCTTTCTTT
TRBJ2-2	TRBV6-5	NA	TRBD1	CASRQGQGDTGELFF	TGTGCCAGCAGGCAGGGACAGGGTGATACCGGGGAGCTGTTTTTT
TRBJ1-1	TRBV5-8	NA	NA	CASSLGQRNTEAFF	TGTGCCAGCAGCTTGGGACAGAGGAACACTGAAGCTTTCTTT
TRBJ1-1	TRBV5-4	few	TRBD1	CASSSLTGLGNPEAFF	TGTGCCAGCAGCTCCCTGACAGGGCTAGGTAACCCCGAAGCTTTCTTT
TRBJ1-1	TRBV19	once	NA	CASRGRKGGNTEAFF	TGTGCCAGTAGGGGGAGAAAGGGAGGGAACACTGAAGCTTTCTTT
TRBJ1-2	TRBV20-1	NA	TRBD1	CSASTGVGYTF	TGCAGTGCTTCTACAGGGGTGGGCTACACCTTC
TRBJ1-3	TRBV9	once	NA	CASSVAVPPGNTIYF	TGTGCCAGCAGCGTAGCCGTCCCCCCCGGAAACACCATATATTTT
TRBJ2-1	TRBV27	NA	TRBD2	CASSLWGGSSEQFF	TGTGCCAGCAGTTTGTGGGGGGGTAGTAGTGAGCAGTTCTTC
TRBJ2-7	TRBV18	NA	TRBD1	CASSPGQGRNEQYF	TGTGCCAGCTCACCGGGACAGGGTCGGAACGAGCAGTACTTC
TRBJ1-2	TRBV25-1	NA	TRBD1	CASTQTGETGYTF	TGTGCCAGCACCCAAACAGGGGAGACTGGCTACACCTTC
TRBJ2-5	TRBV5-1	NA	NA	CASSEKQGPIRETQYF	TGCGCCAGCAGCGAAAAACAGGGCCCAATTCGGGAGACCCAGTACTTC
TRBJ1-1	TRBV5-1	NA	TRBD1	CASSVDRGFGNTEAFF	TGCGCCAGCAGCGTTGACAGGGGATTCGGAAACACTGAAGCTTTCTTT
TRBJ1-4	TRBV6-5	NA	TRBD1	CASSSGQGIHEKLFF	TGTGCCAGCAGTTCTGGACAGGGAATTCATGAAAAACTGTTTTTT
TRBJ2-3	TRBV10-3	NA	NA	CAIKNGRTDTQYF	TGTGCCATCAAGAATGGCCGCACAGATACGCAGTATTTT
TRBJ2-7	TRBV4-1	NA	NA	CASSQGGVSSYEQYF	TGCGCCAGCAGCCAAGGCGGGGTGAGCTCCTACGAGCAGTACTTC
TRBJ2-5	TRBV2	once	NA	CASTLRGPQETQYF	TGTGCCAGCACTTTGCGGGGGCCCCAAGAGACCCAGTACTTC
TRBJ1-5	TRBV19	NA	TRBD1	CASSILRGHSNQPQHF	TGTGCCAGTAGTATCCTCAGGGGGCATAGCAATCAGCCCCAGCATTTT
TRBJ2-1	TRBV4-3	NA	TRBD1	CASSQNRGRVEQFF	TGCGCCAGCAGCCAAAACAGGGGACGGGTTGAGCAGTTCTTC
TRBJ2-3	TRBV12-3/TRBV12-4	NA	NA	CASRTDTDTQYF	TGTGCCAGCAGGACAGACACAGATACGCAGTATTTT
TRBJ1-3	TRBV7-6	NA	TRBD1	CASSPAPTGVSGNTIYF	TGTGCCAGCAGCCCAGCTCCCACAGGGGTGTCTGGAAACACCATATATTTT
TRBJ1-1	TRBV12-5	NA	NA	CASGEAPMGEAFF	TGTGCTAGTGGGGAGGCCCCGATGGGTGAAGCTTTCTTT
TRBJ1-1	TRBV7-9	NA	NA	CASSLSQGRNTEAFF	TGTGCCAGCAGCTTATCACAGGGAAGAAACACTGAAGCTTTCTTT
TRBJ2-7	TRBV16	NA	NA	CASSQLRGESYEQYF	TGTGCCAGCAGCCAATTAAGGGGTGAGTCCTACGAGCAGTACTTC
TRBJ2-7	TRBV3-1/TRBV3-2	NA	NA	CASSHSGGGEQYF	TGTGCCAGCAGCCATAGCGGCGGCGGGGAGCAGTACTTC
TRBJ1-2	TRBV7-2	few	NA	CASSLPLGGGYGYTF	TGTGCCAGCAGCCTTCCACTTGGGGGAGGCTATGGCTACACCTTC
TRBJ2-5	TRBV5-5	NA	TRBD1	CASSRSGGTGGETQYF	TGTGCCAGCAGCCGTTCCGGCGGGACAGGGGGAGAGACCCAGTACTTC
TRBJ1-2	TRBV3-1/TRBV3-2	few	NA	CASSPQIAGALGGYTF	TGTGCCAGCAGCCCCCAGATTGCAGGGGCCCTGGGTGGCTACACCTTC
TRBJ1-2	TRBV11-2	NA	NA	CASSHDSSNYGYTF	TGTGCCAGCAGCCACGACAGTTCAAACTATGGCTACACCTTC
TRBJ2-2	TRBV29-1	NA	NA	CSVDAANTGELFF	TGCAGCGTTGATGCAGCGAACACCGGGGAGCTGTTTTTT